Listed below are T cell receptor beta chains from one sample, sequenced in a study of T cells in Graves' hyperthyroidism and ophthalmopathy. In TCRdb, the multiplex PCR reads were re-called with MiXCR into one record per CDR3 protein. The sample has some 370,000 distinct CDR3 sequences; roughly 13% are singletons. Sequencing used blood. The receptors were gathered from a man aged 50 to 59 with Graves' ophthalmopathy. CDR3s include the opening cysteine and the closing phenylalanine or tryptophan. The D gene is left open where the match is weak. Expanded clones get a size class; other rows say once, few or many, or leave the size out.

D gene	V gene	clone size	J gene	CDR3 length	CDR3 protein	CDR3 DNA
.	TRBV2	few	TRBJ2-7	14	CASRLREGSHEQYF	TGTGCCAGCAGGTTGAGAGAGGGATCCCACGAGCAGTACTTC
TRBD2	TRBV11-2	many	TRBJ2-3	15	CASSLGGLAGDTQYF	TGTGCCAGCAGCTTAGGGGGACTAGCGGGAGATACGCAGTATTTT
.	TRBV19	.	TRBJ1-1	13	CASSDEPNTEAFF	TGTGCCAGTAGCGATGAGCCGAACACTGAAGCTTTCTTT
.	TRBV11-2	many	TRBJ2-2	14	CASSLSTNTGELFF	TGTGCCAGCAGCTTGTCAACGAACACCGGGGAGCTGTTTTTT
.	TRBV10-3	many	TRBJ2-6	19	CAISESYSVGLTGANVLTF	TGTGCCATCAGTGAGTCTTATTCCGTAGGGCTAACTGGGGCCAACGTCCTGACTTTC
TRBD2	TRBV12-3/TRBV12-4	.	TRBJ2-1	19	CASSFPRGSGFLGFNEQFF	TGTGCCAGCAGTTTCCCTCGGGGTAGCGGGTTCCTTGGGTTCAATGAGCAGTTCTTC
TRBD2	TRBV10-2	once	TRBJ2-1	15	CASRPLAGVDNEQFF	TGCGCCAGCAGACCCCTAGCGGGAGTGGACAATGAGCAGTTCTTC
TRBD2	TRBV27	many	TRBJ2-2	16	CASSSTSGREVEELFF	TGTGCCAGCAGTTCGACTAGCGGGAGAGAGGTCGAGGAGCTGTTTTTT
.	TRBV4-1	.	TRBJ2-1	17	CASSQVTLGLLMNEQFF	TGCGCCAGCAGCCAAGTAACCCTCGGACTCCTCATGAATGAGCAGTTCTTC
TRBD2	TRBV5-1	many	TRBJ2-3	16	CASRPEPLAATDTQYF	TGCGCCAGCCGCCCCGAGCCACTAGCGGCCACAGATACGCAGTATTTT
.	TRBV7-9	many	TRBJ2-3	18	CASSSTRGFAESTDTQYF	TGTGCCAGCAGTTCAACCCGTGGGTTTGCAGAAAGCACAGATACGCAGTATTTT
.	TRBV5-1	many	TRBJ2-7	14	CASSSGRVEAEQYF	TGCGCCAGCAGCTCCGGACGGGTTGAGGCCGAGCAGTACTTC
.	TRBV7-9	.	TRBJ1-6	17	CASSQASGTEYNSPLHF	TGTGCCAGCAGCCAGGCTTCTGGGACGGAGTATAATTCACCCCTCCACTTT
TRBD1	TRBV3-1	many	TRBJ2-2	16	CASSQARQGNTGELFF	TGTGCCAGCAGCCAAGCCCGACAGGGGAACACCGGGGAGCTGTTTTTT
TRBD2	TRBV11-2	.	TRBJ2-3	15	CASTGGGRAQDTQYF	TGTGCCAGTACGGGTGGCGGGAGGGCGCAAGATACGCAGTATTTT
.	TRBV6-2/TRBV6-3	many	TRBJ1-1	14	CASSPHSMNTEAFF	TGTGCCAGCAGTCCACACAGCATGAACACTGAAGCTTTCTTT
.	TRBV6-1	many	TRBJ1-2	13	CASSEFTNYGYTF	TGTGCCAGCAGTGAATTTACTAACTATGGCTACACCTTC